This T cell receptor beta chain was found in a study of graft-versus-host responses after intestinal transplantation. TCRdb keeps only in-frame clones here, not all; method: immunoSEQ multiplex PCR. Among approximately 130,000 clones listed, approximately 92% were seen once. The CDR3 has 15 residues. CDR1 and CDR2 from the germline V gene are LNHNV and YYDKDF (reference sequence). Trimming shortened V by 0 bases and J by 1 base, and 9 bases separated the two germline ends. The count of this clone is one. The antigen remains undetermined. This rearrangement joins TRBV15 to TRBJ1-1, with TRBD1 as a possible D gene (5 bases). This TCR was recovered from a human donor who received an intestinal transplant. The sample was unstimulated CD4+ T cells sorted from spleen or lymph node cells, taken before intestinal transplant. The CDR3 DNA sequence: TGTGCCACCAGCAGAGATTGGGGGAAGAACACTGAAGCTTTCTTT. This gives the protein CATSRDWGKNTEAFF.